The rows below give T cell receptor beta chains drawn from one sample of a study of blood T cell repertoires in COVID-19. Profiled with immunoSEQ multiplex PCR; TCRdb holds only in-frame clones, not every one. The sample lists fewer than 65,000 clones; 80% to 90% were seen once. The sample taken for sequencing was peripheral blood. The receptors derive from a woman aged 80 or over with acute or convalescent COVID-19. Each CDR3 is given with its conserved first and last residue. A D gene is named only where the DNA matches it firmly. Expanded clones are given a class, and other clones once, few, many or no size at all.

CDR3: CASSDPTGTESYEQYF; DNA: TGCGCCAGCAGTGATCCGACAGGGACCGAATCCTACGAGCAGTACTTC; V: TRBV10-1; size: NA; D: TRBD1; length: 16; J: TRBJ2-7
CDR3: CASSQGPPGVGDEKLFF; DNA: TGTGCCAGCTCACAAGGACCCCCGGGGGTGGGGGATGAAAAACTGTTTTTT; V: TRBV18; size: NA; D: NA; length: 17; J: TRBJ1-4
CDR3: CASSYSLGGSEAFF; DNA: TGTGCCAGCAGTTACTCGCTGGGGGGTTCTGAAGCTTTCTTT; V: TRBV6-6; size: NA; D: NA; length: 14; J: TRBJ1-1
CDR3: CASRGASPSGTQYF; DNA: TGTGCCAGCAGGGGGGCCTCCCCCTCCGGGACCCAGTACTTC; V: TRBV3-1/TRBV3-2; size: NA; D: NA; length: 14; J: TRBJ2-5
CDR3: CASSIGGTRGTDTQYF; DNA: TGTGCCAGTAGTATAGGTGGGACTAGAGGAACAGATACGCAGTATTTT; V: TRBV19; size: NA; D: TRBD2; length: 16; J: TRBJ2-3
CDR3: CASSDSWDGYTF; DNA: TGTGCCAGCAGCGATAGCTGGGATGGCTACACCTTC; V: TRBV12-3/TRBV12-4; size: NA; D: NA; length: 12; J: TRBJ1-2
CDR3: CASPGRLAKNIQYF; DNA: TGCGCCAGTCCAGGGAGGCTAGCCAAAAACATTCAGTACTTC; V: TRBV5-1; size: NA; D: NA; length: 14; J: TRBJ2-4
CDR3: CASSLLVNRALNEQFF; DNA: TGTGCCAGCAGCTTATTGGTCAACAGGGCACTCAATGAGCAGTTCTTC; V: TRBV5-8; size: NA; D: NA; length: 16; J: TRBJ2-1
CDR3: CASSLERYTEAFF; DNA: TGTGCCAGCAGTCTCGAACGGTACACTGAAGCTTTCTTT; V: TRBV6-5; size: NA; D: NA; length: 13; J: TRBJ1-1
CDR3: CASRPEGLAGGNTGELFF; DNA: TGTGCCAGCAGGCCTGAGGGACTAGCGGGAGGAAACACCGGGGAGCTGTTTTTT; V: TRBV7-3; size: NA; D: TRBD2; length: 18; J: TRBJ2-2
CDR3: CASSQDSLVGAVQGAADTQYF; DNA: TGCGCCAGCAGCCAAGATTCCCTTGTCGGGGCGGTACAGGGGGCAGCAGATACGCAGTATTTT; V: TRBV4-3; size: NA; D: TRBD1; length: 21; J: TRBJ2-3
CDR3: CASNARGPQHF; DNA: TGTGCCAGCAATGCCCGGGGGCCCCAGCATTTT; V: TRBV19; size: NA; D: NA; length: 11; J: TRBJ1-5
CDR3: CASSLGAGVPYEQYF; DNA: TGTGCCAGCAGCTTGGGAGCGGGAGTGCCCTACGAGCAGTACTTC; V: TRBV7-2; size: NA; D: TRBD2; length: 15; J: TRBJ2-7
CDR3: CATSDRRTTGDRADTQYF; DNA: TGTGCCACCAGTGATCGCAGAACCACAGGGGATAGGGCAGATACGCAGTATTTT; V: TRBV24-1; size: NA; D: TRBD1; length: 18; J: TRBJ2-3
CDR3: CASRPTLGEENIQYF; DNA: TGTGCCAGCAGGCCCACGCTCGGGGAGGAAAACATTCAGTACTTC; V: TRBV7-3; size: once; D: NA; length: 15; J: TRBJ2-4
CDR3: CASSLFGTENLSKNIQYF; DNA: TGTGCCAGCAGTTTGTTCGGGACAGAAAACTTGTCCAAAAACATTCAGTACTTC; V: TRBV27; size: NA; D: TRBD1; length: 18; J: TRBJ2-4
CDR3: CASSLSFRGQETQYF; DNA: TGCGCCAGCAGCTTGAGCTTCCGGGGTCAAGAGACCCAGTACTTC; V: TRBV5-1; size: NA; D: NA; length: 15; J: TRBJ2-5
CDR3: CASRRRDRDIYEQYF; DNA: TGTGCCAGCAGGCGCCGGGACAGGGATATTTACGAGCAGTACTTC; V: TRBV28; size: few; D: TRBD1; length: 15; J: TRBJ2-7
CDR3: CASSLITDSGYTF; DNA: TGTGCCAGCAGCTTAATTACGGACTCTGGCTACACCTTC; V: TRBV7-2; size: NA; D: NA; length: 13; J: TRBJ1-2
CDR3: CASSVDGRAGYTF; DNA: TGTGCCAGCAGCGTAGACGGCAGGGCTGGCTACACCTTC; V: TRBV9; size: NA; D: NA; length: 13; J: TRBJ1-2
CDR3: CASSLGTQETQYF; DNA: TGTGCCAGCAGCTTAGGGACTCAAGAGACCCAGTACTTC; V: TRBV11-2; size: NA; D: NA; length: 13; J: TRBJ2-5
CDR3: CASRIATGAVSNQPQHF; DNA: TGTGCCAGTAGAATTGCGACAGGGGCCGTTAGCAATCAGCCCCAGCATTTT; V: TRBV19; size: NA; D: TRBD1; length: 17; J: TRBJ1-5
CDR3: CASSRLAGTGELFF; DNA: TGTGCCAGCAGCAGACTAGCGGGCACCGGGGAGCTGTTTTTT; V: TRBV5-8; size: NA; D: TRBD2; length: 14; J: TRBJ2-2
CDR3: CASSVVAGVGTEAFF; DNA: TGTGCCAGCAGCGTAGTTGCAGGGGTTGGCACTGAAGCTTTCTTT; V: TRBV9; size: NA; D: NA; length: 15; J: TRBJ1-1
CDR3: CASSQDRGGSQPQHF; DNA: TGTGCCAGCAGTCAGGACAGGGGAGGGAGTCAGCCCCAGCATTTT; V: TRBV27; size: NA; D: TRBD1; length: 15; J: TRBJ1-5
CDR3: CASSPRGQGNTGELFF; DNA: TGTGCCAGCTCACCACGAGGACAGGGCAATACCGGGGAGCTGTTTTTT; V: TRBV18; size: NA; D: TRBD1; length: 16; J: TRBJ2-2
CDR3: CASSILSTGGQETQYF; DNA: TGTGCCAGCAGCATACTTTCAACCGGGGGGCAAGAGACCCAGTACTTC; V: TRBV5-5; size: NA; D: TRBD2; length: 16; J: TRBJ2-5
CDR3: CASSEGRYGGHSYEQYF; DNA: TGTGCCAGCAGTGAAGGTCGATACGGAGGGCACTCCTACGAGCAGTACTTC; V: TRBV2; size: NA; D: NA; length: 17; J: TRBJ2-7
CDR3: CASGPGTSGSWGSQTQYF; DNA: TGTGCTAGTGGTCCTGGGACTAGCGGGAGTTGGGGATCCCAGACCCAGTACTTC; V: TRBV12-5; size: once; D: TRBD2; length: 18; J: TRBJ2-5
CDR3: CASSPRGGDTEAFF; DNA: TGTGCCAGCTCACCGCGGGGAGGCGACACTGAAGCTTTCTTT; V: TRBV18; size: NA; D: NA; length: 14; J: TRBJ1-1
CDR3: CASSPQGVNGYTF; DNA: TGTGCCAGCAGCCCGCAGGGGGTGAATGGCTACACCTTC; V: TRBV11-2; size: once; D: TRBD1; length: 13; J: TRBJ1-2
CDR3: CASSREVQETQYF; DNA: TGCGCCAGCAGCCGTGAGGTACAAGAGACCCAGTACTTC; V: TRBV5-1; size: few; D: NA; length: 13; J: TRBJ2-5
CDR3: CASSLAQGDYNEQFF; DNA: TGTGCCAGCAGCTTGGCGCAGGGGGATTACAATGAGCAGTTCTTC; V: TRBV5-5; size: NA; D: TRBD1; length: 15; J: TRBJ2-1
CDR3: CASSSQVGANEKLFF; DNA: TGTGCCAGCAGTTCCCAGGTGGGCGCCAATGAAAAACTGTTTTTT; V: TRBV7-2; size: NA; D: NA; length: 15; J: TRBJ1-4
CDR3: CASSSLRYQETQYF; DNA: TGTGCCAGCAGCTCACTCAGGTACCAAGAGACCCAGTACTTC; V: TRBV11-2; size: NA; D: NA; length: 14; J: TRBJ2-5
CDR3: CASSKRSGTGYYGYTF; DNA: TGTGCCAGCAGCAAAAGATCCGGGACAGGTTACTATGGCTACACCTTC; V: TRBV3-1/TRBV3-2; size: NA; D: TRBD1; length: 16; J: TRBJ1-2
CDR3: CSVAGAGGLNEQFF; DNA: TGCAGCGTTGCAGGGGCAGGGGGCCTGAATGAGCAGTTCTTC; V: TRBV29-1; size: NA; D: TRBD1; length: 14; J: TRBJ2-1
CDR3: CPLPQGNEQFF; DNA: TGTCCACTCCCGCAGGGTAATGAGCAGTTCTTC; V: TRBV12-3/TRBV12-4; size: NA; D: NA; length: 11; J: TRBJ2-1